This T cell receptor (beta chain) was recovered during a study of molecular identifiers for immune sequencing clone quantification. Study information: Four of five splits of RNA from about 20,000 or 100,000 naive CD8 cells were sequenced in replicates.

TCRdb reprocessed the PCR reads via MiXCR and lists one record per CDR3 protein. The sample records about 640,000 distinct CDR3 sequences, about 20% being singletons. This clonotype has ten or more counts. The sample comprised naive CD8+ T cells from blood, with Jurkat cell RNA spiked in. The subset: FACS-sorted CD8+CD4-CCR7+CD45RA+ naive T cells. This receptor was taken from a human donor in good health. Some libraries in this study had Jurkat cell RNA spiked in.

The CDR3 is CSARDPEGTLSDSPLHF. In nucleotides, the CDR3 is TGCAGTGCTAGAGATCCTGAGGGAACTCTTAGTGATTCACCCCTCCACTTT. This rearrangement joins TRBV20-1 to TRBJ1-6, with D unclear. The CDR3 is 17 amino acids. The germline V gene encodes CDR1 DFQATT and CDR2 SNEGSKA (reference sequence). V was shortened by 0 bases and J by 8 bases, with 20 bases between the two germline ends.